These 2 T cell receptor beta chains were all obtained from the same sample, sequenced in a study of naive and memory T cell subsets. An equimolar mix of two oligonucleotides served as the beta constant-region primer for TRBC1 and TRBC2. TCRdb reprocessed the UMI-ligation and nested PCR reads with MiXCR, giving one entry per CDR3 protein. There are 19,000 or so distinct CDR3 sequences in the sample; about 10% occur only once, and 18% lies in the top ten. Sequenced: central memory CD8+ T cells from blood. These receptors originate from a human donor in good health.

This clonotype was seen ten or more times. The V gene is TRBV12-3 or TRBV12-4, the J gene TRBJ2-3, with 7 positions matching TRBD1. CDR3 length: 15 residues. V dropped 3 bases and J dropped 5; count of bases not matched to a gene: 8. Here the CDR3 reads CASSFSQGVQDTQYF. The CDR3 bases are TGTGCCAGCAGTTTTTCCCAGGGGGTTCAAGATACGCAGTATTTT.

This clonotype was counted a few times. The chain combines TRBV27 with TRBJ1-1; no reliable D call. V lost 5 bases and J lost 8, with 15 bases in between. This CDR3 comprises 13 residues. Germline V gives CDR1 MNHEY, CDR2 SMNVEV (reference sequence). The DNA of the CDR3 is TGTGCCAGCAGTCCCTATCGAGCCTACGAAGCTTTCTTT. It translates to CASSPYRAYEAFF.